This TCR beta chain was identified during a study of shared clonotypes between healthy human individuals. There are 15 residues in the CDR3. V shed 0 bases and J shed 4 bases, with 13 bases lying between them. Germline lookup yields CDR1 LGHNA and CDR2 YNFKEQ. Using immunoSEQ multiplex PCR, the repertoire was profiled, and TCRdb retains in-frame clones only, with some absent. Of about a million clones listed, around three quarters are singletons. A split of CD4+ cells into CD45RA+ naive and CD45RA-negative memory subsets was performed. The receptor was derived from a man aged 18 to 29 in good health. Some clones in this sample may be carry-over from other donors' samples. What was sequenced was memory CD4+ T cells from PBMCs. The sample's subset: CD45RA-negative fraction. V is TRBV4-2 and J is TRBJ2-7; the D gene is possibly TRBD2 (6 bases). The CDR3 here is CASSQDLLAAYEQYF. CDR3 coding DNA: TGTGCCAGCAGCCAAGATTTACTAGCAGCTTACGAGCAGTACTTC.